A single sample is the source of the 10 T cell receptor beta chains below, sequenced in a study of response to subunit inactivated influenza vaccine. TCRdb re-analysed the RT-PCR reads in MiXCR, keeping a single row per CDR3 protein. The table records 650,000 to 800,000 distinct CDR3 sequences, approximately 14% of them present only once. The sample in question was PBMCs from blood, obtained 14 to 15 days before vaccination. The source is a man in his fifties who received an inactivated influenza vaccine.

The chain carries TRBV4-1 and TRBJ2-3; 8 nucleotides agree with TRBD2. Per germline, CDR1 MGHRA and CDR2 YSYEKL. Trimming removed 4 bases from V and 4 bases from J; junction bases left unmatched: 7. The CDR3 contains 15 residues. This CDR3 is CASSLSGVEADTQYF. The CDR3 bases are TGCGCCAGCAGCCTTAGCGGGGTGGAGGCAGATACGCAGTATTTT.

This clonotype was seen repeatedly, ten times or more. The chain links TRBV6-1 to TRBJ1-1; TRBD1 is a possible D gene (5 bases). The CDR3 covers 14 residues. Looked up from germline, CDR1 is MNHNS and CDR2 is SASEGT. Trimming shortened V by 7 bases and J by 1 base, and 13 bases separated the two germline ends. CDR3 nucleotide sequence: TGTGCCAGCAAATTTGACGGGGGGAACACTGAAGCTTTCTTT. Translation gives CASKFDGGNTEAFF.

DNA for the CDR3: TGTGCCAGCAGCTTGGAGGGTTTCGTGGCAGGTTCCGGGGAGCTGTTTTTT. Encoded protein: CASSLEGFVAGSGELFF. The genes are TRBV5-6 and TRBJ2-2, with D unclear. CDR3 length: 17 residues. Germline CDR1 SGHDT, CDR2 YYEEEE. V lost 0 bases to trimming and J lost 6 bases, with 18 bases between them.

The chain is built from TRBV10-3 and TRBJ2-3; D is uncertain. The CDR3 loop spans 12 amino acids. Between the trimmed V and J ends, which lost 8 bases and 4 bases, there was a span of 10 bases. Germline values: CDR1 ENHRY, CDR2 SYGVKD. In nucleotides, the CDR3 is TGTGCCATCGGCACACGTCCAGATACGCAGTATTTT. Its translation: CAIGTRPDTQYF.

This clonotype occurred a few times. This rearrangement joins TRBV20-1 to TRBJ1-4, with D perhaps matching TRBD1 (6 bases). Trimming stripped 2 bases from V and 3 bases from J, with 13 bases between. CDR1 is DFQATT and CDR2 is SNEGSKA in the germline V gene (reference sequence). This CDR3 is 15 amino acids long. The DNA for the CDR3 is TGCAGTGCTAGAACCTCCACAGGGTCTAATGAAAAACTGTTTTTT. Its translation is CSARTSTGSNEKLFF.

This clonotype occurred a few times. V and J are TRBV20-1 and TRBJ2-7; the D gene is possibly TRBD2 (5 bases). There are 15 residues in the CDR3. From germline, CDR1 is DFQATT and CDR2 SNEGSKA (reference sequence). The germline V and J ends were trimmed by 0 bases and 7 bases, with 19 bases remaining between them. The CDR3, as DNA: TGCAGTGCTAGAGAGCCGGGGTCCGTATTCGGAGAGCAGTACTTC. Amino acid sequence: CSAREPGSVFGEQYF.

This clonotype was seen ten or more times. The gene calls are TRBV5-1 and TRBJ1-4; D is unclear. This CDR3 contains 15 residues. Trimming left V 3 bases short and J 2 bases short, with 11 bases between. Per germline, CDR1 SGHRS and CDR2 YFSETQ. As DNA, the CDR3 is TGCGCCAGCAGCTGGACCGCGGGGACTAATGAAAAACTGTTTTTT. Encoded protein: CASSWTAGTNEKLFF.

The genes are TRBV4-3 and TRBJ1-1; tentatively, D is TRBD1 (5 bases). The CDR3 runs to 13 residues. V lost 1 base and J 4 bases, leaving 7 bases between the germline ends. Germline CDR1 is LGHNA and CDR2 is YSLEER. This CDR3 reads CASSQVGATEAFF. The CDR3 DNA follows: TGCGCCAGCAGCCAAGTCGGGGCCACTGAAGCTTTCTTT.

This clonotype was seen a few times. V gene TRBV3-1 combines with J gene TRBJ2-3, with 8 nucleotides matching TRBD2. This CDR3 has 14 residues. Germline V lookup: CDR1 LGHDT, CDR2 YNNKEL (reference sequence). J was trimmed by 6 bases and V by 4 bases; bases with no gene match: 6. In DNA, the CDR3 is TGTGCCAGCAGCCCCCGGGGGGGCTGGGATACGCAGTATTTT. Amino acid sequence: CASSPRGGWDTQYF.

There are a few counts of this clonotype. The chain uses TRBV24-1 and TRBJ2-1; TRBD2 matches 8 bases. The length of the CDR3 is 18 residues. Germline V gene sequence: CDR1 KGHDR, CDR2 SFDVKD. J lost 0 bases, V lost 4 bases, and 10 bases had no gene match. The CDR3 reads CATSDPGATSDSYNEQFF. The CDR3 region has the DNA TGTGCCACCAGTGACCCCGGGGCGACTAGCGACTCCTACAATGAGCAGTTCTTC.